Below, 25 T cell receptor beta chains from the same sample are listed, as sequenced in a study of T cells expressing NK-cell markers. Reprocessing the 5' RACE reads, TCRdb reports a single entry for every CDR3 protein and omits DNA. The sample has approximately 550,000 distinct CDR3 sequences. The sample taken for sequencing was blood T cells: a sorted CD56 or NKG2C T cell subset, CD4+ or CD8+ T cells, or bulk PBMC T cells (not recorded which). Source of these receptors: a man aged 18 to 29 in good health.

The gene calls are TRBV29-1 and TRBJ2-1; absent DNA, TCRdb's TRBD2 call cannot be checked. Germline CDR1 and CDR2: SQVTM and ANQGSEA. The CDR3 loop spans 18 amino acids. The CDR3 sequence is CSVEEGGLAGGKYNEQFF.

This chain joins TRBV28 and TRBJ2-7. The CDR3 loop spans 15 amino acids. CDR1 is MDHEN, CDR2 SYDVKM, per germline. CDR3 region: CASSLIQPSSYEQYF.

This chain connects TRBV28 to TRBJ2-7; TCRdb lists TRBD2, though no DNA is available to test this call. This CDR3 is 15 amino acids long. Germline V gene lookup returns CDR1 MDHEN and CDR2 SYDVKM. CDR3 sequence reads: CASRGGTSGPYEQYF.

This chain links TRBV5-1 with TRBJ2-5; TCRdb's D gene call, TRBD1, goes unchecked for lack of DNA. This CDR3 region has 15 residues. Germline assignment: CDR1 SGHRS and CDR2 YFSETQ. The CDR3 is CASSLAGTVQETQYF.

This chain links TRBV20-1 with TRBJ2-2; TCRdb names TRBD1, which stays unverified in the absence of DNA. Germline V lookup: CDR1 DFQATT, CDR2 SNEGSKA (reference sequence). The CDR3 is 13 amino acids. CDR3: CSASKGAGGELFF.

The chain uses TRBV2 and TRBJ2-1; the TRBD1 assignment by TCRdb is unverifiable without DNA. The CDR3 contains 14 residues. CDR1 is SNHLY, CDR2 FYNNEI, per germline. CDR3 sequence: CASLRDRGNNEQFF.

The rearrangement uses TRBV27 and TRBJ2-3. Germline values: CDR1 MNHEY, CDR2 SMNVEV (reference sequence). CDR3 length equals 16 residues. CDR3 residues: CASSPAKGLAADTQYF.

The chain is built from TRBV20-1 and TRBJ2-7; the TRBD1 assignment by TCRdb is unverifiable without DNA. The length of the CDR3 is 14 residues. Germline assignment: CDR1 DFQATT and CDR2 SNEGSKA (reference sequence). The CDR3 spells CSASRGTPTYEQYF.

This sequence joins TRBV24-1 and TRBJ1-4; the TCRdb call, TRBD1, lacks DNA for checking. This CDR3 contains 14 residues. Germline loops: CDR1 KGHDR, CDR2 SFDVKD. The CDR3 loop reads CATSPGTVNEKLFF.

The CDR3 is CASSPLGPAQAREQYF. The chain recombines TRBV11-2 with TRBJ2-7; TCRdb selects TRBD2, and the lack of DNA leaves this call unchecked. The CDR3 is made up of 16 amino acids. The germline V gene encodes CDR1 SGHAT and CDR2 FQNNGV.

The gene calls are TRBV29-1 and TRBJ2-1; TCRdb picks TRBD1, but there is no DNA to check that call. Per germline, CDR1 SQVTM and CDR2 ANQGSEA. The CDR3 runs to 11 residues. This CDR3 is CSVEATGLGFF.

The rearrangement uses TRBV24-1 and TRBJ2-1; TCRdb picks TRBD1, but there is no DNA to check that call. This CDR3 region has 16 residues. The germline gives CDR1 KGHDR, CDR2 SFDVKD. The CDR3 spells CATSDPDRGPNNEQFF.

The chain links TRBV5-1 to TRBJ2-1; TCRdb's D call, TRBD2, is unchecked because there is no DNA. Germline CDR1 is SGHRS and CDR2 is YFSETQ. This CDR3 contains 14 residues. The CDR3 loop is CASSTGSSGGEQFF.

The V gene is TRBV5-1, the J gene TRBJ2-7; TCRdb lists TRBD1, though no DNA is available to test this call. Germline V gene data show CDR1 as SGHRS and CDR2 as YFSETQ. This CDR3 has 14 amino acids. This CDR3 is CASRRDRRTYEQYF.

This chain links TRBV20-1 with TRBJ1-1. The CDR3 contains 12 residues. From germline, CDR1 is DFQATT and CDR2 SNEGSKA (reference sequence). The chain's CDR3 is CSASISGTEAFF.

V and J are TRBV7-9 and TRBJ2-3. From germline, CDR1 is SEHNR and CDR2 FQNEAQ (reference sequence). CDR3 length: 13 amino acids. This CDR3 is CASSAVRSDTQYF.

The rearrangement uses TRBV20-1 and TRBJ1-2. The CDR3 is made up of 11 amino acids. Germline-derived CDR1 and CDR2 are DFQATT and SNEGSKA (reference sequence). This CDR3 is CSVKENYGYTF.

The rearrangement uses TRBV10-2 and TRBJ2-1; TCRdb calls TRBD2, which cannot be checked without DNA. The CDR3 is 15 amino acids. The germline gives CDR1 WSHSY, CDR2 SAAADI. The CDR3 sequence is CASRTSGGSYNEQFF.

The chain is built from TRBV5-1 and TRBJ2-1; with no DNA, the TCRdb D assignment of TRBD2 cannot be verified. Germline-derived CDR1 and CDR2 are SGHRS and YFSETQ. This CDR3 region has 16 residues. The CDR3: CASSGTSGSTYNEQFF. The full variable domain, its missing parts supplied by reference TRBV5-1 and TRBJ2-1, is KAGVTQTPRYLIKTRGQQVTLSCSPISGHRSVSWYQQTPGQGLQFLFEYFSETQRNKGNFPGRFSGRQFSNSRSEMNVSTLELGDSALYLCASSGTSGSTYNEQFFGPGTRLTVL.

V gene TRBV24-1 combines with J gene TRBJ2-3; TCRdb designates TRBD2, a call that cannot be tested without DNA. CDR1 and CDR2 from the germline V gene are KGHDR and SFDVKD. The CDR3 consists of 14 residues. The CDR3 spells CATEQEGSSDTQYF.

The genes are TRBV12-3 or TRBV12-4 and TRBJ1-1; the TCRdb D gene call, TRBD1, has no DNA to confirm it. The CDR3 is made up of 13 amino acids. CDR3: CASSPYEGTEAFF.

The chain is built from TRBV7-7 and TRBJ2-3; no DNA is available, so the TRBD1 call from TCRdb remains unchecked. Per germline, CDR1 SSHAT and CDR2 FNYEAQ (reference sequence). This CDR3 has 16 residues. CDR3 in amino acids: CASSSGTGSGTDTQYF.

CDR3 residues: CASRGQVLGNEQFF. The chain links TRBV11-2 to TRBJ2-1; TCRdb returns TRBD1, unconfirmable since there is no DNA. This CDR3 region has 14 residues. Per the germline V gene, CDR1 is SGHAT and CDR2 is FQNNGV.

The V gene is TRBV28, the J gene TRBJ2-7; TCRdb selects TRBD1, and the lack of DNA leaves this call unchecked. The length of the CDR3 is 13 residues. Germline V gene lookup returns CDR1 MDHEN and CDR2 SYDVKM. The CDR3 spells CASSSPTRGEQYF.

CDR3 sequence: CASQRGVMDTQYF. This chain connects TRBV5-1 to TRBJ2-3; TCRdb returns TRBD1, unconfirmable since there is no DNA. Germline loops: CDR1 SGHRS, CDR2 YFSETQ. The CDR3 is 13 residues long.